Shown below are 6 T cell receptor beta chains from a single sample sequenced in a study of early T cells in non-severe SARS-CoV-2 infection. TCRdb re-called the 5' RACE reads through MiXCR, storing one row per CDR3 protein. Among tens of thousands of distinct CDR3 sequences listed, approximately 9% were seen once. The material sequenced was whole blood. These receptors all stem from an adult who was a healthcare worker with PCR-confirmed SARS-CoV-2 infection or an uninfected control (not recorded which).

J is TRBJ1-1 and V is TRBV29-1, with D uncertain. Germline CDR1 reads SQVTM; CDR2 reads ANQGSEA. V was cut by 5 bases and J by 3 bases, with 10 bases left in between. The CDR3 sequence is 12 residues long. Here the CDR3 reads CSVREMYTEAFF. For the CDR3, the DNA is TGCAGCGTTAGGGAGATGTACACTGAAGCTTTCTTT.

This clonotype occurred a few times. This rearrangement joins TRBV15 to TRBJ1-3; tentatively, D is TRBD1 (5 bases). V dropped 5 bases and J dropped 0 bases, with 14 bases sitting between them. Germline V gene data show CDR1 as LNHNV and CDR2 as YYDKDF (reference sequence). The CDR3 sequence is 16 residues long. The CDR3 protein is CATSRTRQSSGNTIYF. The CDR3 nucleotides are TGTGCCACCAGCCGAACCAGACAGAGCTCTGGAAACACCATATATTTT.

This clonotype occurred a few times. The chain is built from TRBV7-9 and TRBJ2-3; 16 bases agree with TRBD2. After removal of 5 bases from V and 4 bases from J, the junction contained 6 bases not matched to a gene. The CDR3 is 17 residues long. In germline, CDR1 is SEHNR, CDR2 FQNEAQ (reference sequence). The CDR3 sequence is CASSAGTSGRAADTQYF. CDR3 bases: TGTGCCAGCAGCGCCGGGACTAGCGGGAGGGCGGCAGATACGCAGTATTTT.

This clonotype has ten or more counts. The CDR3 is CSVVALRDTTNTEAFF. CDR3 nucleotides: TGCAGCGTTGTAGCCCTCCGGGACACGACGAACACTGAAGCTTTCTTT. The V gene is TRBV29-1, the J gene TRBJ1-1; D may be TRBD1 (6 bases). The CDR3 totals 16 residues. Germline CDR1 SQVTM, CDR2 ANQGSEA. Deletions cut 4 bases from V and 1 base from J, with 19 bases between.

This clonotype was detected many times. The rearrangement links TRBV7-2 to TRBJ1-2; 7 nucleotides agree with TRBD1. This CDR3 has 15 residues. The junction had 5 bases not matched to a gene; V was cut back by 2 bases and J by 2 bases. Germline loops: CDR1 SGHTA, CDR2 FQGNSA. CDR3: CASSLHQGGNYGYTF. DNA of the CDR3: TGTGCCAGCAGCTTACATCAGGGGGGGAACTATGGCTACACCTTC.

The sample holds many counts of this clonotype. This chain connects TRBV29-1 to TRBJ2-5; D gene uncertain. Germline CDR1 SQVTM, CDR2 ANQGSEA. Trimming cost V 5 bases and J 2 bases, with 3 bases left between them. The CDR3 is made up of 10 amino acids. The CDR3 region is CSVLQETQYF. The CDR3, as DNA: TGCAGCGTTTTACAAGAGACCCAGTACTTC.